The 10 T cell receptor beta chains below all came from one sample that was sequenced in a study of technical replicates of blood from a few donors. Sequencing used immunoSEQ multiplex PCR; TCRdb keeps in-frame clones, though not all of them. The table has 60,000 to 80,000 clones, more than 75% seen once. The specimen sequenced was PBMCs. These receptors were taken from a human donor in good health. Some clones in this sample may be carry-over from other donors' samples.

This clone was seen more than once but under ten times. CDR3 residues: CATGTDGNTIYF. For the CDR3, the DNA is TGTGCCACCGGGACAGATGGAAACACCATATATTTT. The genes are TRBV25-1 and TRBJ1-3; 7 nucleotides align to TRBD1. Germline CDR1 and CDR2: MGHDK and SYGVNS. Trimming removed 10 bases from V and 3 bases from J; junction bases left unmatched: 3. This CDR3 has 12 residues.

The chain carries TRBV29-1 and TRBJ2-3; D gene unclear. The CDR3 extends over 13 amino acids. CDR1 and CDR2 from the germline V gene are SQVTM and ANQGSEA. Trimming removed 5 bases from V and 4 bases from J, with 13 bases in between. The CDR3 spells CSVSERPADTQYF. CDR3 nucleotide sequence: TGCAGCGTTTCCGAGAGGCCAGCAGATACGCAGTATTTT.

V usage is TRBV7-2 and J usage is TRBJ2-1; TRBD2 matches 7 bases. The junction had 1 base not matched to a gene; V was cut back by 5 bases and J by 6 bases. Germline V lookup: CDR1 SGHTA, CDR2 FQGNSA. CDR3 length equals 12 residues. This CDR3 reads CASSAGVNEQFF. The CDR3 bases are TGTGCCAGCAGCGCGGGAGTCAATGAGCAGTTCTTC.

CDR3 in DNA: TGTGCCAGCAGCTCGAGGGGGGGGGAAGAGACCCAGTACTTC. Its translation is CASSSRGGEETQYF. The chain combines TRBV11-3 with TRBJ2-5; weak D call: TRBD2 (7 bases). This CDR3 is built from 14 residues. CDR1 and CDR2 from the germline V gene are SGHNT and YENEEA. The V and J ends lost 4 bases and 3 bases respectively, with 12 bases between them.

This chain joins TRBV29-1 and TRBJ1-1, with 8 bases identical to TRBD1. Per germline, CDR1 SQVTM and CDR2 ANQGSEA. This CDR3 comprises 13 residues. With V trimmed by 5 bases and J by 2 bases, 4 bases remained unmatched. The CDR3 loop reads CSVRQGTNTEAFF. The CDR3 nucleotides are TGCAGCGTTAGACAGGGGACCAACACTGAAGCTTTCTTT.

The genes are TRBV29-1 and TRBJ2-5, with TRBD1 matching over 7 bases. J was trimmed by 4 bases and V by 3 bases; bases with no gene match: 11. This CDR3 contains 15 residues. Germline V gives CDR1 SQVTM, CDR2 ANQGSEA. In nucleotides, the CDR3 is TGCAGCGTTGACCTTAGACAGGGCGAAGGAGAGACCCAGTACTTC. Translated: CSVDLRQGEGETQYF.

The chain uses TRBV5-1 and TRBJ1-2, with a weak D call TRBD1 (6 bases). The V and J ends lost 0 bases and 3 bases respectively, with 9 bases between them. There are 14 residues in the CDR3. CDR1 is SGHRS and CDR2 is YFSETQ in the germline V gene. In DNA, the CDR3 is TGCGCCAGCAGCTTGGGGAACAGGGACTATGGCTACACCTTC. It encodes CASSLGNRDYGYTF.

The chain employs TRBV7-2 and TRBJ1-2; D gene ambiguous. The CDR3 spans 12 residues. CDR1 SGHTA and CDR2 FQGNSA come from the germline V gene. The ends were cut back, 1 base at V and 9 bases at J, with 9 bases in the middle. The CDR3 reads CASSLGLQSYTF. The CDR3 DNA follows: TGTGCCAGCAGCTTAGGACTTCAAAGCTACACCTTC.

This clone is a singleton in its sample. J is TRBJ1-2 and V is TRBV9; the D is unclear. V dropped 8 bases and J dropped 2 bases, with 13 bases sitting between them. CDR1 is SGDLS and CDR2 is YYNGEE in the germline V gene. The CDR3 is made up of 13 amino acids. CDR3 protein: CASTSTQNYGYTF. The CDR3 DNA sequence: TGTGCCAGTACCAGTACACAAAACTATGGCTACACCTTC.

The chain employs TRBV30 and TRBJ2-2, with 10 bases that match TRBD2. Looked up from germline, CDR1 is GTSNPN and CDR2 is SVGIG (reference sequence). The CDR3 length is 17 residues. Trimming at V came to 3 bases and at J to 6 bases, leaving 13 bases not matched to a gene. The CDR3 sequence is CAWRRGLAAGRAGELFF. The CDR3 DNA reads TGTGCCTGGAGGCGTGGACTAGCGGCGGGAAGGGCCGGGGAGCTGTTTTTT. Together with reference TRBV30 and TRBJ2-2, the CDR3 gives the full variable domain: SQTIHQWPATLVQPVGSPLSLECTVEGTSNPNLYWYRQAAGRGLQLLFYSVGIGQISSEVPQNLSASRPQDRQFILSSKKLLLSDSGFYLCAWRRGLAAGRAGELFFGEGSRLTVL.